This entry lists 31 T cell receptor beta chains sequenced from one sample in a study of cytomegalovirus exposure and HLA in healthy donors. The primer mix had 60 Vbeta and 13 Jbeta primers. Sequenced by immunoSEQ multiplex PCR; TCRdb stores in-frame clones only, minus some. Of some 93,000 clones listed, approximately 9% were seen once; the top ten hold 5% to 5.5%. The sequenced sample consisted of PBMCs. These receptors came from a man aged 45-65 years in good health and CMV-seropositive.

This clone has a handful of counts. V and J are TRBV15 and TRBJ2-2; possibly TRBD2 for D (6 bases). V was trimmed by 0 bases and J by 1 base, leaving 18 bases between them. Germline lookup yields CDR1 LNHNV and CDR2 YYDKDF (reference sequence). The CDR3 is made up of 19 amino acids. CDR3 nucleotide sequence: TGTGCCACCAGCAGAGAGGGAGCGGGTTCGACGTTGAACACCGGGGAGCTGTTTTTT. Amino acid sequence: CATSREGAGSTLNTGELFF.

This clone was seen a few times. The rearrangement joins TRBV30 to TRBJ1-5; maybe TRBD1 (6 bases). This CDR3 spans 14 amino acids. Germline loops: CDR1 GTSNPN, CDR2 SVGIG (reference sequence). Trimming shortened V by 5 bases and J by 4 bases, and 15 bases separated the two germline ends. CDR3 bases: TGTGCCTGGGGCCGGACAGAGACTAATCAGCCCCAGCATTTT. Protein product: CAWGRTETNQPQHF.

This clone was observed a handful of times. V and J are TRBV7-6 and TRBJ2-3, with 9 bases lining up with TRBD1. Germline CDR1 is SGHVS and CDR2 is FNYEAQ. The junction had 7 bases not matched to a gene; V was cut back by 0 bases and J by 3 bases. This CDR3 is built from 17 residues. The CDR3 spells CASSLATGGAGTDTQYF. The CDR3 DNA follows: TGTGCCAGCAGCTTAGCCACAGGGGGCGCAGGGACAGATACGCAGTATTTT. Combining the CDR3 with reference TRBV7-6 and TRBJ2-3 gives the whole variable domain GAGVSQSPRYKVTKRGQDVALRCDPISGHVSLYWYRQALGQGPEFLTYFNYEAQQDKSGLPNDRFSAERPEGSISTLTIQRTEQRDSAMYRCASSLATGGAGTDTQYFGPGTRLTVL.

This clone turned up a few times. The V call is TRBV7-3, the J call TRBJ2-7, with 10 bases fitting TRBD1. V gave up 4 bases and J gave up 5 bases; unmatched junction bases: 2. The V gene's germline CDR1 is SGHTA and CDR2 FQGTGA. CDR3 size: 13 residues. In DNA, the CDR3 is TGTGCCAGCAGCTCGGACAGGGGGGACGAGCAGTACTTC. It yields the protein CASSSDRGDEQYF.

V is TRBV10-1 and J is TRBJ2-7; D may be TRBD2 (7 bases). This CDR3 contains 14 residues. Trimming pared 2 bases from V and 7 bases from J, leaving 15 bases between. The germline V gene encodes CDR1 WNHNN and CDR2 SYGVQD (reference sequence). This CDR3 reads CASSEPGGNREQYF. As DNA, the CDR3 is TGCGCCAGCAGTGAGCCGGGGGGCAATCGGGAGCAGTACTTC.

This chain joins TRBV5-6 and TRBJ2-2; D is unclear. Trimming cost V 4 bases and J 5 bases, with 6 bases left between them. Germline lookup yields CDR1 SGHDT and CDR2 YYEEEE. The CDR3 consists of 12 residues. The CDR3 sequence is CASSLFTGELFF. CDR3 DNA sequence: TGTGCCAGCAGCCTCTTTACCGGGGAGCTGTTTTTT.

In its sample, this clone was seen a few times. The chain carries TRBV19 and TRBJ1-2, with D tentatively TRBD1 (6 bases). V was shortened by 7 bases and J by 9 bases, with 12 bases between the two germline ends. This CDR3 region has 11 residues. In germline, CDR1 is LNHDA, CDR2 SQIVND (reference sequence). CDR3 DNA: TGTGCCAGTAAGGGAGGGGGAAGCTACACCTTC. Residues: CASKGGGSYTF.

The table lists this clone with a few counts. V gene TRBV5-4 combines with J gene TRBJ2-2; 7 bases align to TRBD1. J lost 4 bases, V lost 5 bases, and 11 bases had no gene match. The germline V gene encodes CDR1 SGHNT and CDR2 YYREEE (reference sequence). There are 16 residues in the CDR3. The DNA for the CDR3 is TGTGCCAGCAGGACAGGACAGGATCGTAGCACCGGGGAGCTGTTTTTT. Translated, it gives CASRTGQDRSTGELFF.

This clone came up a few times. The chain couples TRBV5-4 to TRBJ2-7; 9 nucleotides match TRBD1. CDR1 is SGHNT, CDR2 YYREEE, per germline (reference sequence). The V gene end was trimmed by 2 bases and the J gene end by 4 bases; junction bases not matched to a gene: 1. CDR3 length: 13 residues. The CDR3 nucleotides are TGTGCCAGCAGCTTACAGGGGGCGTACGAGCAGTACTTC. This translates into CASSLQGAYEQYF. The variable domain in full, with the rest retrieved from reference TRBV5-4 and TRBJ2-7, is ETGVTQSPTHLIKTRGQQVTLRCSSQSGHNTVSWYQQALGQGPQFIFQYYREEENGRGNFPPRFSGLQFPNYSSELNVNALELDDSALYLCASSLQGAYEQYFGPGTRLTVT.

The chain uses TRBV29-1 and TRBJ2-3, with no clear D. The germline gives CDR1 SQVTM, CDR2 ANQGSEA. V was cut by 3 bases and J by 6 bases, with 13 bases left in between. The CDR3 contains 13 residues. The CDR3 DNA is TGCAGCGTTGACGTCGTCAATCAGGATACGCAGTATTTT. It translates to CSVDVVNQDTQYF.

This clone came up a few times. The chain combines TRBV21-1 with TRBJ2-2; the DNA was not used to check the table's D call, TRBD2. TRBV21-1 is a documented pseudogene. This CDR3 comprises 17 residues. The CDR3 DNA is TGTGCCAGCATCCTTGGGACTAGCGGGACTAACACCGGGGAGCTGTTTTTT. The encoded protein is CASILGTSGTNTGELFF.

This clone has only a few counts. This sequence joins TRBV6-6 and TRBJ1-5; 8 bases agree with TRBD1. The V gene end was trimmed by 5 bases and the J gene end by 4 bases; junction bases not matched to a gene: 1. The CDR3 length is 13 residues. The V gene's germline CDR1 is MNHNY and CDR2 SVGAGI (reference sequence). The CDR3 DNA is TGTGCCAGCAGTCAGGGGGCGAATCAGCCCCAGCATTTT. Encoded protein: CASSQGANQPQHF.

This clone was seen just once. The chain uses TRBV11-3 and TRBJ2-1, with 9 positions matching TRBD1. This CDR3 region has 15 residues. CDR1 and CDR2 from the germline V gene are SGHNT and YENEEA. V lost 5 bases and J lost 5; bases outside the gene matches: 7. The CDR3 DNA reads as TGTGCCAGCAGCCCCCAGGACAGGGGCAACAATGAGCAGTTCTTC. This gives the protein CASSPQDRGNNEQFF.

The CDR3 region is CTSSRLASGLRYEQYF. Written as DNA, the CDR3 is TGCACCAGCAGCCGCTTGGCTAGCGGCCTACGATACGAGCAGTACTTC. This sequence joins TRBV1 and TRBJ2-7; the listed D gene, TRBD2, was not tested against the DNA. TRBV1 is a pseudogene segment. The CDR3 is 16 amino acids.

The gene calls are TRBV19 and TRBJ1-5; D unclear. Deletions cut 6 bases from V and 7 bases from J, with 19 bases between. Germline assignment: CDR1 LNHDA and CDR2 SQIVND (reference sequence). The CDR3 is made up of 15 amino acids. CDR3 nucleotide sequence: TGTGCCAGTAGGGAACTGACTACAAGGTCCCAGCCCCAGCATTTT. Translating gives CASRELTTRSQPQHF.

This clone was seen repeatedly, ten times or more. The rearrangement joins TRBV6-5 to TRBJ1-2; TRBD1 aligns across 7 bases. CDR1 and CDR2 from the germline V gene are MNHEY and SVGAGI. The trim removed 0 bases at V and 4 bases at J, leaving 8 bases unmatched. This CDR3 comprises 16 residues. CDR3 in amino acids: CASSYSRTGDSYGYTF. In DNA, the CDR3 is TGTGCCAGCAGTTACTCTCGGACAGGTGATAGCTATGGCTACACCTTC.

DNA of the CDR3: TGCGCCAGCAGCTCCTGGACTAGCGGGAGTTACGAGCAGTACTTC. Its translation: CASSSWTSGSYEQYF. The chain joins TRBV5-1 to TRBJ2-5, with 13 bases identical to TRBD2. Near its end, the DNA agrees better with TRBJ2-7, so the J call may be wrong. CDR1 is SGHRS, CDR2 YFSETQ, per germline. CDR3 size: 15 residues.

This clone came up a few times. V is TRBV28 and J is TRBJ2-7, with 8 bases lining up with TRBD1. The V and J ends lost 5 bases and 6 bases, in that order; junction bases with no gene match: 6. Germline V gene sequence: CDR1 MDHEN, CDR2 SYDVKM. This CDR3 has 13 amino acids. CDR3 in amino acids: CASSLGQGREQYF. In nucleotides, the CDR3 is TGTGCCAGCAGTCTTGGACAGGGCCGCGAGCAGTACTTC.

The chain employs TRBV5-1 and TRBJ1-1; D gene unclear. This CDR3 has 13 residues. Trimming shortened V by 1 base and J by 2 bases, and 6 bases separated the two germline ends. Per germline, CDR1 SGHRS and CDR2 YFSETQ. The CDR3 coding sequence is TGCGCCAGCAGCTTGCGAGGAAACACTGAAGCTTTCTTT. This gives the protein CASSLRGNTEAFF.

This clone has more than one count but fewer than ten. The V and J genes are TRBV6-1 and TRBJ2-5, with a possible D match to TRBD1 (6 bases). Germline V gives CDR1 MNHNS, CDR2 SASEGT. The V gene lost 4 bases and the J gene lost 2 bases, with 11 bases spanning the gap. The CDR3 is 14 amino acids. The CDR3 region is CASSVQGSQETQYF. CDR3 nucleotides: TGTGCCAGCAGTGTACAGGGTTCACAAGAGACCCAGTACTTC.

The chain uses TRBV7-2 and TRBJ1-3, with D hard to call. V gave up 3 bases and J gave up 4 bases, with 10 bases separating them. Germline values: CDR1 SGHTA, CDR2 FQGNSA. The CDR3 is 14 residues long. CDR3 DNA: TGTGCCAGCAGCTTTGGTCATCGGGGAAACACCATATATTTT. It encodes CASSFGHRGNTIYF.

This chain uses TRBV7-2 with TRBJ1-1; 8 positions match TRBD1. Trimming took 5 bases from V and 1 from J; bases not matched to a gene: 6. This CDR3 has 15 residues. Germline values: CDR1 SGHTA, CDR2 FQGNSA. CDR3 coding DNA: TGTGCCAGCAGCCCATGGACAGGGACGAACACTGAAGCTTTCTTT. Translation gives CASSPWTGTNTEAFF.

This clone was found a few times. V is TRBV11-2 and J is TRBJ2-3, with 9 bases fitting TRBD1. Germline V gives CDR1 SGHAT, CDR2 FQNNGV. This CDR3 has 15 residues. The J segment lost 6 bases and the V segment lost 5 bases, leaving 9 bases of the junction unmatched. This CDR3 is CASSTGDRVWDTQYF. The CDR3 nucleotides read TGTGCCAGCAGCACTGGGGACAGGGTGTGGGATACGCAGTATTTT.

In this sample, this clone turned up a few times. The rearrangement uses TRBV5-1 and TRBJ2-3; TRBD1 might be the D (7 bases). Germline V gene lookup returns CDR1 SGHRS and CDR2 YFSETQ. The CDR3 covers 16 residues. V lost 2 bases, J lost 0 bases, and 13 bases lay in between. CDR3 sequence (DNA): TGCGCCAGCAGCTTTACAGGGGACTCTAGCACAGATACGCAGTATTTT. Amino acids: CASSFTGDSSTDTQYF.

V and J are TRBV28 and TRBJ1-2, with no clear D. Between the trimmed V and J ends, which lost 5 bases and 14 bases, there was a span of 33 bases. The length of the CDR3 is 17 residues. Germline V gives CDR1 MDHEN, CDR2 SYDVKM. The CDR3 DNA reads TGTGCCAGCAGTCACTTTACAGACGACGCGGGATCCAGTCGGCTTACCTTC. It specifies CASSHFTDDAGSSRLTF.

The chain recombines TRBV5-6 with TRBJ1-3, with D possibly being TRBD1 (5 bases). V lost 2 bases to trimming and J lost 0 bases, with 6 bases between them. This CDR3 comprises 14 residues. Germline loops: CDR1 SGHDT, CDR2 YYEEEE. Here the CDR3 DNA reads TGTGCCAGCAGCTTTGACAGCTCTGGAAACACCATATATTTT. This codes for CASSFDSSGNTIYF.

This clone appeared a few times. The rearrangement joins TRBV6-5 to TRBJ2-5, with 9 bases identical to TRBD1. Germline CDR1 MNHEY, CDR2 SVGAGI. CDR3 length: 15 amino acids. Trimming removed 6 bases from V and 4 bases from J; junction bases left unmatched: 9. CDR3 loop: CASRPTGGWGETQYF. CDR3 bases: TGTGCCAGCAGACCCACAGGGGGCTGGGGAGAGACCCAGTACTTC.

This chain uses TRBV5-1 with TRBJ2-1, with D maybe TRBD2 (5 bases). Trimming cost V 1 base and J 5 bases, with 13 bases left between them. This CDR3 is built from 15 residues. Per the germline V gene, CDR1 is SGHRS and CDR2 is YFSETQ. The chain's CDR3 is CASSLFQALDNEQFF. In nucleotides, the CDR3 is TGCGCCAGCAGCTTGTTTCAGGCACTAGACAATGAGCAGTTCTTC. The complete variable domain, with remaining parts taken from reference TRBV5-1 and TRBJ2-1, reads KAGVTQTPRYLIKTRGQQVTLSCSPISGHRSVSWYQQTPGQGLQFLFEYFSETQRNKGNFPGRFSGRQFSNSRSEMNVSTLELGDSALYLCASSLFQALDNEQFFGPGTRLTVL.

The rearrangement uses TRBV2 and TRBJ2-5; tentatively, D is TRBD1 (6 bases). Trimming cost V 6 bases and J 2 bases, with 13 bases left between them. Germline V CDR1 and CDR2: SNHLY, FYNNEI. This CDR3 comprises 14 residues. The CDR3 DNA sequence: TGTGCCAGCAGATTGGACAGTATACAAGAGACCCAGTACTTC. It translates to CASRLDSIQETQYF.

This rearrangement joins TRBV6-5 to TRBJ2-2, with D possibly being TRBD2 (6 bases). The CDR3 loop spans 15 amino acids. Germline lookup yields CDR1 MNHEY and CDR2 SVGAGI. V gave up 2 bases and J gave up 6 bases, with 13 bases separating them. The CDR3 coding sequence is TGTGCCAGCAGTTACAGCAGCGGGTACTCCGGGGAGCTGTTTTTT. Translating gives CASSYSSGYSGELFF.

To note about this clone: The same CDR3 can be traced to other DNA sequences in this sample. The V gene is TRBV2, the J gene TRBJ1-5; TRBD1 matches 7 bases. V lost 6 bases and J lost 6; bases outside the gene matches: 11. This CDR3 is built from 15 residues. CDR1 is SNHLY and CDR2 is FYNNEI in the germline V gene. CDR3 nucleotides: TGTGCCAGCAGATTTACAGGGGTAGGGAGTCAGCCCCAGCATTTT. It encodes CASRFTGVGSQPQHF.